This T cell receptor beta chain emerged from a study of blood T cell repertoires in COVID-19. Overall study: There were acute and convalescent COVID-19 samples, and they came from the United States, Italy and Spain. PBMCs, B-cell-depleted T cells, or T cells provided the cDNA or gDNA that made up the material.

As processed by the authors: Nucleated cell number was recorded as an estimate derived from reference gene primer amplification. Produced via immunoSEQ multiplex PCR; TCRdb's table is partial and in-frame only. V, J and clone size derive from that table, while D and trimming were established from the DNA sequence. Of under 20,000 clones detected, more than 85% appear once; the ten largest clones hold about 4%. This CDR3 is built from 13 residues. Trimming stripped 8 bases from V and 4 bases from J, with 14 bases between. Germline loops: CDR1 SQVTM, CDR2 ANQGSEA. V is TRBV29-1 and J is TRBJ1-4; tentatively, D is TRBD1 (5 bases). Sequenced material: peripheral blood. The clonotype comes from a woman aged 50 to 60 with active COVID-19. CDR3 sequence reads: CSTRQNYNEKLFF. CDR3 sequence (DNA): TGCAGCACCCGACAGAATTATAATGAAAAACTGTTTTTT.